This TCR beta chain was profiled in a study of response to subunit inactivated influenza vaccine. Study-level results: The authors suggested that few new T cells are recruited per seasonal influenza vaccination.

Trimming removed 2 bases from V and 5 bases from J; junction bases left unmatched: 2. Germline V gene lookup returns CDR1 SGHTA and CDR2 FQGTGA. The CDR3 covers 15 residues. This clonotype was counted once. Its specificity is not known. In TCRdb, the RT-PCR reads were re-called with MiXCR into one record per CDR3 protein. The repertoire holds about 520,000 distinct CDR3 sequences, with approximately 24% as singletons. The sequences come from CD4+ T cells sorted from PBMCs, collected 5 days after vaccination. The clonotype was recovered from a man aged 50 to 59 who received an inactivated influenza vaccine. The chain has TRBV7-3 and TRBJ2-2; 10 bases line up with TRBD1. In DNA form, the CDR3 reads TGTGCCAGCAGCTTACCGGACAGGGGGACCGGGGAGCTGTTTTTT. Translated, it gives CASSLPDRGTGELFF.